Following are 30 T cell receptor beta chains from one sample sequenced in a study of regulatory T cells in long-lasting Graves disease. Regarding time point: persistent/refractory GD, antithyroid drugs over 5 years with positive TRAb. The authors made the TCR library using RNA they extracted from PBMCs. Researchers made TCR beta libraries by using iRepertoire HTBI primers and running Arm-PCR on CDR3 regions. One entry per CDR3 protein, called by TCRdb with MiXCR from the multiplex PCR reads. The top ten hold roughly 20% of the sample, which has 350,000 to 450,000 distinct CDR3 sequences, less than 25% seen once. This specimen consisted of peripheral blood mononuclear cells (PBMCs), obtained when the disease was refractory, from a patient treated with antithyroid drugs. The receptor source for this set is a female donor with Graves disease.

This clonotype was counted between two and nine times. This rearrangement joins TRBV7-9 to TRBJ1-4, with TRBD1 matching 8 bases. This CDR3 has 16 residues. Per germline, CDR1 SEHNR and CDR2 FQNEAQ (reference sequence). Trimming took 6 bases from V and 5 from J; bases not matched to a gene: 11. The CDR3 sequence is CASSTNAGGANEKLFF. CDR3 coding DNA: TGTGCCAGCAGTACAAACGCAGGGGGCGCCAATGAAAAACTGTTTTTT.

The chain uses TRBV10-1 and TRBJ1-5; 7 nucleotides align to TRBD1. J gave up 0 bases and V 0 bases, and 17 bases lay outside the gene matches. The CDR3 has 21 residues. From germline, CDR1 is WNHNN and CDR2 SYGVQD (reference sequence). The CDR3 is CASSESTGGQSMGYSNQPQHF. The CDR3, as DNA: TGCGCCAGCAGTGAGTCGACGGGGGGACAGTCCATGGGTTATAGCAATCAGCCCCAGCATTTT.

The chain uses TRBV7-2 and TRBJ2-2; tentative D call: TRBD1 (6 bases). This CDR3 has 16 amino acids. CDR1 is SGHTA, CDR2 FQGNSA, per germline. Trimming pared 2 bases from V and 1 base from J, leaving 11 bases between. The CDR3: CASSLFRQENTGELFF. DNA of the CDR3: TGTGCCAGCAGCTTATTCCGACAGGAGAACACCGGGGAGCTGTTTTTT.

This clonotype was found a few times. One end of the junction does not line up with germline, which may come from a read error. The chain is built from TRBV2 and TRBJ2-4; a possible D gene is TRBD2 (6 bases). Germline CDR1 and CDR2: SNHLY and FYNNEI. The CDR3 spans 15 residues. The CDR3 region is CARSARKREENIQYF. The CDR3 DNA reads as TGTGCCAGGAGTGCCAGGAAAAGGGAGGAGAACATTCAGTACTTC.

The chain carries TRBV7-2 and TRBJ2-1, with TRBD2 identical over 12 bases. Germline loops: CDR1 SGHTA, CDR2 FQGNSA. This CDR3 has 15 amino acids. J lost 7 bases, V lost 5 bases, and 6 bases had no gene match. The CDR3 is CASSQLAGGSNEQFF. The CDR3 nucleotides are TGTGCCAGCAGCCAACTAGCGGGAGGTTCTAATGAGCAGTTCTTC. The full variable domain, in which reference TRBV7-2 and TRBJ2-1 provide the parts outside the CDR3, is GAGVSQSPSNKVTEKGKDVELRCDPISGHTALYWYRQSLGQGLEFLIYFQGNSAPDKSGLPSDRFSAERTGGSVSTLTIQRTQQEDSAVYLCASSQLAGGSNEQFFGPGTRLTVL.

This clonotype was counted only a few times. This sequence joins TRBV18 and TRBJ1-4; D not resolved. CDR3 length: 13 residues. CDR1 KGHSH and CDR2 LQKENI come from the germline V gene. Trimming left V 4 bases short and J 5 bases short, with 8 bases between. The CDR3 spells CASSLRPNEKLFF. In DNA, the CDR3 is TGTGCCAGCTCACTGAGGCCCAATGAAAAACTGTTTTTT.

This clonotype was seen a few times. The chain has TRBV10-3 and TRBJ1-6; D is unclear. Germline V gene data show CDR1 as ENHRY and CDR2 as SYGVKD. V was trimmed by 7 bases and J by 10 bases, leaving 14 bases between them. The CDR3 is made up of 13 amino acids. CDR3 sequence: CAIKGREGSPLHF. The CDR3 DNA reads as TGTGCCATCAAGGGCCGGGAGGGATCACCCCTCCACTTT.

Concerning this clonotype itself: The junction and the germline gene differ at one end; a read error may be behind it. The chain carries TRBV5-1 and TRBJ2-2, with 7 bases that match TRBD1. The V gene's germline CDR1 is SGHRS and CDR2 YFSETQ. The CDR3 is 17 amino acids. The DNA of the CDR3 is TGTGCCAGCCGCGATGAGGAGACCAGGGGGAGAGGAGGGGAGCTGTTTTTT. Translated, it gives CASRDEETRGRGGELFF.

This clonotype turned up a few times. The chain combines TRBV28 with TRBJ2-7; D uncertain. This CDR3 contains 14 residues. V was cut by 6 bases and J by 4 bases, with 16 bases left in between. Germline CDR1 and CDR2: MDHEN and SYDVKM. Written as DNA, the CDR3 is TGTGCCAGCAGCTTGGGATCGCGAGGTTACGAGCAGTACTTC. This codes for CASSLGSRGYEQYF.

This clonotype came up many times. The CDR3 bases are TGTGCCAGCAGCTTACCACGACAGGGGTGGTACGAGCAGTACTTC. This sequence encodes CASSLPRQGWYEQYF. The rearrangement links TRBV7-9 to TRBJ2-7; 8 bases match TRBD1. This CDR3 region has 15 residues. The germline gives CDR1 SEHNR, CDR2 FQNEAQ (reference sequence). J lost 4 bases, V lost 2 bases, and 7 bases had no gene match.

The chain has TRBV12-3 or TRBV12-4 and TRBJ2-7; D remains unclear. The CDR3 covers 13 residues. Trimming left V 1 base short and J 3 bases short, with 7 bases between. CDR3 nucleotide sequence: TGTGCCAGCAGTTTAGTAGTATACTACGAGCAGTACTTC. Its protein is CASSLVVYYEQYF.

This clonotype appeared a few times. The chain joins TRBV7-2 to TRBJ1-2; 9 positions match TRBD1. CDR1 SGHTA and CDR2 FQGNSA come from the germline V gene. Trimming at V came to 5 bases and at J to 6 bases, leaving 7 bases not matched to a gene. The CDR3 has 14 amino acids. The CDR3 region has the DNA TGTGCCAGCAGCACTCAACAGGGGGCGAATGGCTACACCTTC. It encodes CASSTQQGANGYTF.

This clonotype was counted a few times. The chain links TRBV11-2 to TRBJ1-3; D gene ambiguous. V gave up 10 bases and J gave up 6 bases, with 16 bases separating them. CDR1 is SGHAT and CDR2 is FQNNGV in the germline V gene. The CDR3 sequence is 13 residues long. CDR3 loop: CATTRTAENTIYF. In nucleotides, the CDR3 is TGTGCCACAACCAGGACTGCTGAAAACACCATATATTTT.

This clonotype appeared many times. V and J are TRBV28 and TRBJ1-2, with TRBD1 matching over 7 bases. CDR3 length: 12 residues. Germline assignment: CDR1 MDHEN and CDR2 SYDVKM. Losses at the gene ends were 10 bases for V and 0 bases for J; bases not matched to a gene: 2. The CDR3 coding sequence is TGTGCCACGACAGGGTCTAACTATGGCTACACCTTC. Amino acids: CATTGSNYGYTF.

This clonotype was detected only a few times. V usage is TRBV4-1 and J usage is TRBJ2-1; the D is unclear. Germline V gene sequence: CDR1 MGHRA, CDR2 YSYEKL. This CDR3 is 12 amino acids long. With 3 bases removed from V and 10 bases from J, the gap between germline ends came to 10 bases. For the CDR3, the DNA is TGCGCCAGCAGCCATGCCGGGTTCGAGCAGTTCTTC. Protein product: CASSHAGFEQFF.

In its sample, this clonotype was seen many times. This chain uses TRBV28 with TRBJ2-7; 7 nucleotides agree with TRBD2. The J segment lost 0 bases and the V segment lost 7 bases, leaving 12 bases of the junction unmatched. The CDR3 sequence is 16 residues long. Germline V gene sequence: CDR1 MDHEN, CDR2 SYDVKM. For the CDR3, the DNA is TGTGCCAGCACCGAATTCAGCGGGAAGTCCTCCTACGAGCAGTACTTC. Translating it yields CASTEFSGKSSYEQYF.

The J gene is TRBJ2-7, the V gene TRBV6-1; tentatively, D is TRBD1 (5 bases). There are 16 residues in the CDR3. V gave up 6 bases and J gave up 0 bases, with 18 bases separating them. Germline loops: CDR1 MNHNS, CDR2 SASEGT. The CDR3 coding sequence is TGTGCCAGCAGGGGCTGGGGCACCGAACTCTCCTACGAGCAGTACTTC. Amino acids: CASRGWGTELSYEQYF.

The V and J genes are TRBV7-2 and TRBJ2-5; TRBD1 matches at 9 bases. Germline-derived CDR1 and CDR2 are SGHTA and FQGNSA. J gave up 2 bases and V 7 bases, and 8 bases lay outside the gene matches. The CDR3 has 15 amino acids. The CDR3 sequence: CASNGDRALQETQYF. As DNA, the CDR3 is TGTGCCAGCAACGGGGACAGGGCACTACAAGAGACCCAGTACTTC.

The sample holds many counts of this clonotype. The rearrangement uses TRBV7-2 and TRBJ2-7; maybe TRBD2 (6 bases). Germline values: CDR1 SGHTA, CDR2 FQGNSA. CDR3 length: 14 amino acids. Trimming left V 2 bases short and J 5 bases short, with 13 bases between. CDR3 coding DNA: TGTGCCAGCAGCTTAAGGTGGGGGGTAAACGAGCAGTACTTC. Protein sequence: CASSLRWGVNEQYF.

This clonotype appeared a few times. The CDR3 here is CASSLDSGSYEQYF. Here the CDR3 DNA reads TGTGCCAGCAGCTTAGATTCTGGCTCCTACGAGCAGTACTTC. The genes are TRBV11-2 and TRBJ2-7; D ambiguous. V was cut by 0 bases and J by 0 bases, with 6 bases left in between. This CDR3 is built from 14 residues. The V gene's germline CDR1 is SGHAT and CDR2 FQNNGV.

This clonotype was seen a handful of times. V is TRBV7-2 and J is TRBJ2-6; D might be TRBD2 (5 bases). This CDR3 is built from 16 residues. Trimming stripped 1 base from V and 0 bases from J, with 7 bases between. Germline CDR1 SGHTA, CDR2 FQGNSA. CDR3 residues: CASSLEGSSGANVLTF. As DNA, the CDR3 is TGTGCCAGCAGCTTAGAAGGGAGCTCTGGGGCCAACGTCCTGACTTTC.

This rearrangement joins TRBV6-2 or TRBV6-3 to TRBJ2-5; TRBD1 agrees at 7 bases. The J segment lost 4 bases and the V segment lost 4 bases, leaving 6 bases of the junction unmatched. There are 14 residues in the CDR3. Germline loops: CDR1 MNHEY, CDR2 SVGEGT. In nucleotides, the CDR3 is TGTGCCAGCAGTTTCTACAGGGGTGGAGAGACCCAGTACTTC. Protein sequence: CASSFYRGGETQYF.

This chain connects TRBV12-3 or TRBV12-4 to TRBJ2-7; 15 nucleotides line up with TRBD2. V gave up 8 bases and J gave up 2 bases; unmatched junction bases: 19. CDR3 length: 20 residues. DNA for the CDR3: TGTGCCAGCGGTACCTGGGGGGGGGGACTAGCGGGAGGCAAAACCTACGAGCAGTACTTC. As protein: CASGTWGGGLAGGKTYEQYF.

This clonotype came up many times. The chain links TRBV30 to TRBJ1-2; D call uncertain. V lost 0 bases to trimming and J lost 4 bases, with 18 bases between them. This CDR3 region has 16 residues. The germline gives CDR1 GTSNPN, CDR2 SVGIG (reference sequence). This CDR3 reads CAWSVLKGPAVYGYTF. Written as DNA, the CDR3 is TGTGCCTGGAGTGTACTCAAAGGGCCCGCTGTCTATGGCTACACCTTC.

This clonotype was detected a few times. The chain employs TRBV5-8 and TRBJ2-7, with 8 bases that match TRBD1. This CDR3 contains 17 residues. The trim removed 4 bases at V and 2 bases at J, leaving 14 bases unmatched. The germline CDR1 and CDR2 sequences are SGHTS and YDEGEE. Here the CDR3 reads CASSGGTAGQVTYEQYF. The CDR3 DNA reads as TGTGCCAGCAGCGGCGGGACCGCGGGACAGGTGACCTACGAGCAGTACTTC.

CDR3 amino acids: CAIVREGDYEQYF. As DNA, the CDR3 is TGTGCCATCGTCCGGGAGGGAGACTACGAGCAGTACTTC. V gene TRBV10-3 combines with J gene TRBJ2-7; 8 nucleotides agree with TRBD2. The CDR3 sequence is 13 residues long. Trimming took 8 bases from V and 3 from J; bases not matched to a gene: 6. The germline V gene encodes CDR1 ENHRY and CDR2 SYGVKD.

This clonotype has more than one count but fewer than ten. The rearrangement links TRBV14 to TRBJ1-2; TRBD1 aligns across 7 bases. V was clipped by 4 bases and J by 6 bases; unmatched bases: 5. The CDR3 totals 13 residues. Germline V lookup: CDR1 SGHDN, CDR2 FVKESK. This CDR3 reads CASSRRDRDGYTF. In DNA, the CDR3 is TGTGCCAGCAGCCGCCGGGACAGAGATGGCTACACCTTC.

This clonotype was counted at least ten times. The J gene is TRBJ1-5, the V gene TRBV6-2 or TRBV6-3, with 7 bases fitting TRBD1. Germline CDR1 is MNHEY and CDR2 is SVGEGT. V gave up 2 bases and J gave up 3 bases; unmatched junction bases: 4. This CDR3 spans 15 amino acids. The CDR3 DNA reads as TGTGCCAGCAGTTACGGGACAGCAAACAATCAGCCCCAGCATTTT. As protein: CASSYGTANNQPQHF.

This clonotype was recorded at least ten times. The gene calls are TRBV13 and TRBJ1-5; D is uncertain. From germline, CDR1 is PRHDT and CDR2 FYEKMQ (reference sequence). V lost 0 bases and J lost 7, with 10 bases in between. The CDR3 is 14 amino acids. CDR3 nucleotides: TGTGCCAGCAGCTTAGGGGGCGTTGGCCAGCCCCAGCATTTT. It is translated as CASSLGGVGQPQHF.

This clonotype was recorded at least ten times. The chain uses TRBV2 and TRBJ1-1, with D hard to call. Germline-derived CDR1 and CDR2 are SNHLY and FYNNEI. The V gene lost 5 bases and the J gene lost 6 bases, with 16 bases spanning the gap. CDR3 length: 14 residues. The CDR3 sequence is CASSRNPNGAEAFF. The CDR3 bases are TGTGCCAGCAGTAGAAACCCCAACGGGGCTGAAGCTTTCTTT.